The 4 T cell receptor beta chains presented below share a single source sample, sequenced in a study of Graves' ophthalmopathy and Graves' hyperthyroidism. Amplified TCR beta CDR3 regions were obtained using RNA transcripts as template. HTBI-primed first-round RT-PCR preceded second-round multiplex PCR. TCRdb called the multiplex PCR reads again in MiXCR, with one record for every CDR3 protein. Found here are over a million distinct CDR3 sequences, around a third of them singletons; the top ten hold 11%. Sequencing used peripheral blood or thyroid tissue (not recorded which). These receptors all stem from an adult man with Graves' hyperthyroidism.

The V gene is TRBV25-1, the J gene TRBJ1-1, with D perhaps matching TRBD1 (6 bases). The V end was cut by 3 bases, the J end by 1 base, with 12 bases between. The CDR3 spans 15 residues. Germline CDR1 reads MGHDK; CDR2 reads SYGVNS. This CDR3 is CASSESDRENTEAFF. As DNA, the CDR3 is TGTGCCAGCAGTGAGTCGGACAGAGAGAACACTGAAGCTTTCTTT.

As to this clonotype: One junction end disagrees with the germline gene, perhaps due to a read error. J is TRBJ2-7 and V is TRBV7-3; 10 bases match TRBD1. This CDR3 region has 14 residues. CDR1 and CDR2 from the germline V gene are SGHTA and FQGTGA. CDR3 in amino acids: CASSLIGTGAEQYF. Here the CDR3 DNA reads TGTGCCAGCAGTTTAATCGGGACAGGGGCCGAGCAGTACTTC.

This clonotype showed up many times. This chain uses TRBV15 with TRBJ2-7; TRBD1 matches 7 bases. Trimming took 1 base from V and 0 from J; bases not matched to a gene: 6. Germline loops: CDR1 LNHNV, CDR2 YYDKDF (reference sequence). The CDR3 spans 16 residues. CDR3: CATSRGVRDSSYEQYF. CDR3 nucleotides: TGTGCCACCAGCAGAGGAGTTAGGGACAGCTCCTACGAGCAGTACTTC.

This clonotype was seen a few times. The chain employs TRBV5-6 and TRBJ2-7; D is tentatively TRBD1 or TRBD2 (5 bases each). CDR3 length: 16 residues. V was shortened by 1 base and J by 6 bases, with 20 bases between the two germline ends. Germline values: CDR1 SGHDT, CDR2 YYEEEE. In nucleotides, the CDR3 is TGTGCCAGCAGCTTGAGGGGAGCTATAATAGGGAGCGAGCAGTACTTC. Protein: CASSLRGAIIGSEQYF.